A selection of T cell receptor beta chains follows, all from one sample in a study of cytomegalovirus exposure and HLA in healthy donors. Generated by immunoSEQ multiplex PCR, the TCRdb table keeps only in-frame clones and is missing some. There are 100,000 to 150,000 clones in the sample; 73% occur only once, and about 4.9% lies in the top ten. The sample consisted of PBMCs. These receptors were collected from a man aged 55 to 70 in good health and CMV-seropositive. CDR3s include the opening cysteine and the closing phenylalanine or tryptophan. A D gene is named only where the DNA matches it firmly. The size entry is marked missing in some rows and otherwise reads once, few, many or a size class.

V	size	D	J	CDR3	DNA
TRBV28	few	.	TRBJ1-1	CASTTLNEAFF	TGTGCCAGCACCACTTTAAATGAAGCTTTCTTT
TRBV30	.	TRBD1	TRBJ2-5	CAWTRTGGRETQYF	TGTGCCTGGACCCGGACAGGGGGAAGGGAGACCCAGTACTTC
TRBV11-2	.	.	TRBJ2-7	CASSPRQSYEQYF	TGTGCCAGCAGCCCTAGGCAAAGCTACGAGCAGTACTTC
TRBV7-3	few	.	TRBJ1-2	CASSLMGQGHGYTF	TGTGCCAGCAGCTTAATGGGGCAGGGGCATGGCTACACCTTC
TRBV28	.	.	TRBJ2-3	CAIKNLFTDTQYF	TGTGCCATTAAAAACTTATTCACAGATACGCAGTATTTT
TRBV11-2	.	TRBD2	TRBJ2-5	CASTSMTSGDQETQYF	TGTGCCAGCACCTCAATGACTAGCGGGGATCAAGAGACCCAGTACTTC
TRBV19	.	TRBD2	TRBJ2-3	CASDLGGSAHTQYF	TGTGCCAGCGATCTCGGGGGGTCCGCCCATACGCAGTATTTT
TRBV5-6	.	.	TRBJ2-3	CASINRGITDTQYF	TGTGCCAGCATCAACCGGGGGATCACAGATACGCAGTATTTT
TRBV28	.	.	TRBJ1-2	CASSEGQTFNYGYTF	TGTGCCAGCAGTGAGGGCCAGACATTTAACTATGGCTACACCTTC
TRBV6-1	.	.	TRBJ1-1	CASSDSTEAFF	TGTGCCAGCAGCGACAGCACTGAAGCTTTCTTT
TRBV11-2	.	TRBD2	TRBJ2-7	CASSLVAGGLYEQYF	TGTGCCAGCAGCTTAGTGGCGGGGGGGCTATACGAGCAGTACTTC
TRBV2	few	TRBD2	TRBJ2-5	CATGGQETQYF	TGTGCAACGGGGGGCCAAGAGACCCAGTACTTC
TRBV5-6	once	.	TRBJ2-2	CASSFGLRIMGGELFF	TGTGCCAGCAGCTTCGGCTTGCGGATTATGGGCGGGGAGCTGTTTTTT
TRBV11-2	.	TRBD2	TRBJ2-4	CASSYIGLANIQYF	TGTGCCAGCAGTTACATCGGACTAGCAAACATTCAGTACTTC
TRBV5-1	.	.	TRBJ1-4	CASSLLAGSTNEKLFF	TGCGCCAGCAGCTTGTTAGCAGGGTCCACTAATGAAAAACTGTTTTTT
TRBV9	.	.	TRBJ2-7	CASSPGEGGDYEQYF	TGTGCCAGCAGCCCCGGGGAGGGGGGGGATTACGAGCAGTACTTC
TRBV27	once	.	TRBJ1-2	CASSPSGAINYGYTF	TGTGCCAGCAGTCCCAGCGGGGCAATTAACTATGGCTACACCTTC
TRBV10-2	.	TRBD1	TRBJ2-3	CASSSDRDWDTQYF	TGCGCCAGCAGTTCGGACAGGGACTGGGATACGCAGTATTTT
TRBV7-2	.	.	TRBJ2-1	CALNSRGQTYNEQFF	TGTGCCCTAAATAGTAGGGGTCAGACATACAATGAGCAGTTCTTC
TRBV5-1	.	TRBD1	TRBJ1-5	CASSLGSGGEEAQHF	TGCGCCAGCAGCTTGGGGTCAGGGGGCGAGGAGGCCCAGCATTTT
TRBV9	.	TRBD1	TRBJ2-5	CASSTEGGPISSQYF	TGTGCCAGCAGCACAGAAGGGGGCCCCATTTCCTCCCAGTACTTC
TRBV4-1	.	.	TRBJ1-1	CASSQDQGGGYTEAFF	TGCGCCAGCAGCCAAGATCAAGGGGGGGGGTACACTGAAGCTTTCTTT
TRBV6-1	.	.	TRBJ1-1	CASSGHSGNTEAFF	TGTGCCAGCAGTGGCCATTCAGGGAACACTGAAGCTTTCTTT
TRBV19	.	TRBD1	TRBJ1-1	CASKPGTGVNTEAFF	TGTGCCAGTAAACCCGGGACAGGGGTGAACACTGAAGCTTTCTTT
TRBV5-1	once	TRBD2	TRBJ2-3	CASSQGTRTDTQYF	TGCGCCAGCAGCCAAGGGACTAGAACAGATACGCAGTATTTT
TRBV5-4	.	.	TRBJ1-2	CASSSYTRGRGYTF	TGTGCCAGCAGCTCTTACACCAGGGGCCGGGGCTACACCTTC
TRBV6-5	.	.	TRBJ2-2	CASSYDRNTGELFF	TGTGCCAGCAGTTACGATAGAAACACCGGGGAGCTGTTTTTT
TRBV10-3	few	TRBD2	TRBJ2-5	CAISESTGTSGSQETQYF	TGTGCCATCAGTGAGTCCACCGGGACTAGCGGTTCCCAAGAGACCCAGTACTTC
TRBV30	.	.	TRBJ1-4	CAWGASAIPNEKLFF	TGTGCCTGGGGGGCGAGCGCCATTCCTAATGAAAAACTGTTTTTT
TRBV19	.	.	TRBJ2-5	CASSIQLDRETQYF	TGTGCCAGTAGTATTCAACTAGATCGAGAGACCCAGTACTTC
TRBV18	few	.	TRBJ1-1	CASSPSGRDTEAFF	TGTGCCAGCTCACCATCAGGGAGGGACACTGAAGCTTTCTTT
TRBV6-1	.	.	TRBJ1-1	CASSELSRTEAFF	TGTGCCAGCAGTGAGCTTAGTCGCACTGAAGCTTTCTTT
TRBV5-4	.	.	TRBJ1-4	CASSFGSWTTDEKLFF	TGTGCCAGCAGCTTTGGCTCGTGGACAACGGATGAAAAACTGTTTTTT
TRBV5-4	.	TRBD1	TRBJ2-1	CASSPGQGWNEQFF	TGTGCCAGCAGCCCGGGACAGGGATGGAATGAGCAGTTCTTC
TRBV9	once	TRBD2	TRBJ2-1	CASSVGGGDYNEQFF	TGTGCCAGCAGCGTTGGTGGGGGGGATTACAATGAGCAGTTCTTC
TRBV7-2	.	.	TRBJ1-4	CASSLGRNEKLFF	TGTGCCAGCAGCTTAGGGCGGAATGAAAAACTGTTTTTT
TRBV29-1	.	.	TRBJ1-1	CSVSQSLNTEAFF	TGCAGCGTCTCACAGAGCCTGAACACTGAAGCTTTCTTT